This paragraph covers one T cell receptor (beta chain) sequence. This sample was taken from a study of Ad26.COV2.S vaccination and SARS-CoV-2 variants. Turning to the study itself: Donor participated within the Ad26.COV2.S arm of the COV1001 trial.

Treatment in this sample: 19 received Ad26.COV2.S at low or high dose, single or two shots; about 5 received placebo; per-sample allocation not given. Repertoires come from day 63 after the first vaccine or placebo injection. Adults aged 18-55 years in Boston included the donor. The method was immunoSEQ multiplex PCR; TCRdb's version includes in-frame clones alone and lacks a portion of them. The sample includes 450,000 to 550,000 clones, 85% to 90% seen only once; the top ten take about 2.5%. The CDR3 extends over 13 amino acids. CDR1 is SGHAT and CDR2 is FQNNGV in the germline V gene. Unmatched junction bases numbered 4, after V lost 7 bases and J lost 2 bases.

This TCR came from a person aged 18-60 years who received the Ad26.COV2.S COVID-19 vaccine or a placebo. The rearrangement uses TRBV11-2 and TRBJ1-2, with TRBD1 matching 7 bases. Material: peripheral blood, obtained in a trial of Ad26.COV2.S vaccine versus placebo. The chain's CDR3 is CASTLTGNYGYTF. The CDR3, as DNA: TGTGCCAGCACCCTGACAGGGAACTATGGCTACACCTTC.